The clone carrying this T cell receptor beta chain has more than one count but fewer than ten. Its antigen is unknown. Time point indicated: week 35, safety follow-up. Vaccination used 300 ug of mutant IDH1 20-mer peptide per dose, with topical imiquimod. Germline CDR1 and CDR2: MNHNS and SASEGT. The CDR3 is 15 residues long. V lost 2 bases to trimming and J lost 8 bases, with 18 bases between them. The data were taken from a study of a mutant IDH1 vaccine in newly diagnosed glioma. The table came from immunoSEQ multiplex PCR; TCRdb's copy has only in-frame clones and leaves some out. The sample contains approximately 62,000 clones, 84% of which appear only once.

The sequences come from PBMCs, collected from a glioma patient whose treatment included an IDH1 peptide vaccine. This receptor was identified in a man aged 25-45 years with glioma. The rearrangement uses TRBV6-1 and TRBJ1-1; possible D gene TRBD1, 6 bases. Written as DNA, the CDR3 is TGTGCCAGCAGTGAAAATCCCACAGGGATGGGCGAAGCTTTCTTT. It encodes CASSENPTGMGEAFF.